This T cell receptor (beta chain) is drawn from a study of blood T cell repertoires in COVID-19. The overall study: Sites in the United States, Italy and Spain provided acute and convalescent COVID-19 samples. T cells, B-cell-depleted T cells, or PBMCs supplied cDNA or gDNA.

Trimming pared 3 bases from V and 5 bases from J, leaving 9 bases between. The CDR3 spans 13 residues. CDR1 and CDR2 (germline): LNHDA, SQIVND (reference sequence). Data came from immunoSEQ multiplex PCR; TCRdb stores just in-frame clones and leaves some out. The table lists tens of thousands of clones, 90% to 95% of them singletons. Source material: peripheral blood. The V gene is TRBV19, the J gene TRBJ2-3; D is unclear. The receptor was derived from an elderly woman with acute or convalescent COVID-19. The CDR3: CASSIKLQDTQYF. The CDR3 DNA is TGTGCCAGTAGTATTAAGCTTCAAGATACGCAGTATTTT.